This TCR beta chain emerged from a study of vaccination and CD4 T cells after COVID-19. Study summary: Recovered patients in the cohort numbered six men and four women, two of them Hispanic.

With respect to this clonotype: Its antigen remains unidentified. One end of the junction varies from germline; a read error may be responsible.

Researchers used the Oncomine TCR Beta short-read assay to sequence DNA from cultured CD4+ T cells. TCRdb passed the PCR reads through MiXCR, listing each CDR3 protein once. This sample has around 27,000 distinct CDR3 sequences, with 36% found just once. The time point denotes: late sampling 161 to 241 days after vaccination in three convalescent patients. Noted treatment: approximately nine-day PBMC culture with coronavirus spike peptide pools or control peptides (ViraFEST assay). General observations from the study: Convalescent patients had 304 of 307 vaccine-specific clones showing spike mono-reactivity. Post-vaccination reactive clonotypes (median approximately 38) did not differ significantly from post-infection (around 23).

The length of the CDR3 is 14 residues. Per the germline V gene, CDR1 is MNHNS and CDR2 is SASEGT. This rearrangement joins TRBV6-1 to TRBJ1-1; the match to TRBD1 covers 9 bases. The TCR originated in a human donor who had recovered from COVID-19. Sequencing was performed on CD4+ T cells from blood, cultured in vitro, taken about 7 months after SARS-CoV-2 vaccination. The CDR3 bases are TGTGCCACCTCGACAGGGGGGGAGAGCACTGAAACTTTCTTT. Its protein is CATSTGGESTETFF.